This TCR beta chain emerged from a study of blood T cell repertoires in COVID-19. On the study more broadly: COVID-19 samples from acute and convalescent phases originated in the United States, Italy and Spain. The analysed material was cDNA or gDNA that came from T cells, B-cell-depleted T cells, or PBMCs.

Trimming left V 6 bases short and J 2 bases short, with 7 bases between. The CDR3 has 12 residues. Germline values: CDR1 MNHEY, CDR2 SVGEGT. The repertoire was sequenced with immunoSEQ multiplex PCR; TCRdb's copy has only in-frame clones and lacks some. The sample includes some 120,000 clones, 81% seen only once; the top ten take 17%. Seattle's cohort entered during active infection and was followed longitudinally. As for this clone: This sample also contains other DNA sequences that code for the same CDR3.

The clonotype comes from a man aged 25 to 40 with COVID-19, enrolled during active disease. V usage is TRBV6-2 or TRBV6-3 and J usage is TRBJ1-1; D gene uncertain. Sequenced material: peripheral blood. DNA of the CDR3: TGTGCCAGCAGCCATAGAAACACTGAAGCTTTCTTT. The encoded protein is CASSHRNTEAFF.